In its sample, the clone carrying this T cell receptor (beta chain) was seen a few times. Its antigen is currently unknown. This record comes from a study of response to subunit inactivated influenza vaccine. Study results and caveats: It was the authors' suggestion that each seasonal influenza vaccination recruits few new T cells.

TCRdb re-called the RT-PCR reads with MiXCR, one entry per CDR3 protein. The table shows fewer than 600,000 distinct CDR3 sequences, with 6% to 9% occurring only once. Germline V CDR1 and CDR2: SQVTM, ANQGSEA. V was shortened by 6 bases and J by 4 bases, with 12 bases between the two germline ends. CDR3 length: 12 residues. The chain is built from TRBV29-1 and TRBJ1-2; no clear D. The sequencing used PBMCs from blood, collected less than 25 months after vaccination. This clonotype was sampled from a man between 50 and 69 years old who received an inactivated influenza vaccine. The CDR3 DNA follows: TGCAGCGTGATTGACGGGATCTATGGCTACACCTTC. This gives the protein CSVIDGIYGYTF.